The T cell receptor beta chain described here comes from a study of read filtering for tumor transcriptome and immune sequencing. Study as a whole: DNase treatment preceded whole-transcriptome library preparation.

From about 0.4 ug of RNA, a library with molecular barcoded alpha/delta and beta/gamma adaptors was made. TCRdb fed the reads into MiXCR, producing one record per CDR3 protein. Among 50,000 or so distinct CDR3 sequences listed, over 9% were seen once. CDR3 length: 13 residues. The germline V gene has CDR1 LNHNV and CDR2 YYDKDF (reference sequence). The germline V and J ends were trimmed by 0 bases and 7 bases, with 9 bases remaining between them. The receptor comes from a donor aged 40 or older with multiple myeloma. The chain is built from TRBV15 and TRBJ1-2; D remains ambiguous. Sequenced sample: a population of CD138-negative cells sorted from bone marrow. CDR3 loop: CATSRDVRSGYTF. The DNA of the CDR3 is TGTGCCACCAGCAGAGATGTGAGGTCTGGCTACACCTTC.